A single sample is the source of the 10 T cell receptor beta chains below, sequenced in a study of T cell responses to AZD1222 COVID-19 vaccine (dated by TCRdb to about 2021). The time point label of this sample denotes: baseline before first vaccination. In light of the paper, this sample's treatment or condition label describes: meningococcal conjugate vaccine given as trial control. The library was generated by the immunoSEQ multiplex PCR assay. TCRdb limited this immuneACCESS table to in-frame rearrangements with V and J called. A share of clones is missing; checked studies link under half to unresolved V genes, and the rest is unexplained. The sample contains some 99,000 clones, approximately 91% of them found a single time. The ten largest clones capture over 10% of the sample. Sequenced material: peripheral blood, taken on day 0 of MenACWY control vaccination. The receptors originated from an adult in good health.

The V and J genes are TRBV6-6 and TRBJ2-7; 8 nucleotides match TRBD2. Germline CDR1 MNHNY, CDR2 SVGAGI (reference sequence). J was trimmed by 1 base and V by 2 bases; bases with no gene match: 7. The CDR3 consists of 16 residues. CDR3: CASSYRGRGGSYEQYF. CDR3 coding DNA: TGTGCCAGCAGTTACCGGGGACGGGGGGGTTCCTACGAGCAGTACTTC.

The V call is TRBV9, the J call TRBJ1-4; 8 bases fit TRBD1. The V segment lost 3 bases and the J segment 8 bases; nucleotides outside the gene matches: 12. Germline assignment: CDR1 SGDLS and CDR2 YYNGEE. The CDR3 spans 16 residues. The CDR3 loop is CASSGTGNPGGEKLFF. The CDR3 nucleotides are TGTGCCAGCAGCGGGACAGGGAACCCTGGTGGAGAAAAACTGTTTTTT.

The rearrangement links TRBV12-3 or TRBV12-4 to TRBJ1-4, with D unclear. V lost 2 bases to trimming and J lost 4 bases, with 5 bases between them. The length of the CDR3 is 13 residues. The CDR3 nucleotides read TGTGCCAGCAGTTTAATGGTTAATGAAAAACTGTTTTTT. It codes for CASSLMVNEKLFF.

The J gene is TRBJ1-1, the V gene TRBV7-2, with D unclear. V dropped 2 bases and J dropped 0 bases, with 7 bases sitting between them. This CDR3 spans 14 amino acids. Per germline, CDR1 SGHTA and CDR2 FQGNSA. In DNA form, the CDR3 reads TGTGCCAGCAGCTTAAGCCTCTTGAACACTGAAGCTTTCTTT. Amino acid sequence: CASSLSLLNTEAFF.

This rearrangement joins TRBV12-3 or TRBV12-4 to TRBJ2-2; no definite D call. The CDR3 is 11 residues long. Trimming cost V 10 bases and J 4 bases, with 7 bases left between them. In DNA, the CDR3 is TGTGCCATTACGCGCACCGGGGAGCTGTTTTTT. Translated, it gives CAITRTGELFF.

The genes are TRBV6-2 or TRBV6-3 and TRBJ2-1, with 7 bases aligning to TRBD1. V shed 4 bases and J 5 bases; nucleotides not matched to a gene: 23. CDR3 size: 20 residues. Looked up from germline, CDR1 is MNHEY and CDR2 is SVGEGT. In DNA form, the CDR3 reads TGTGCCAGCAGTTCCAACCCTGGGGCCCTGGGACGGGACAGTCACAATGAGCAGTTCTTC. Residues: CASSSNPGALGRDSHNEQFF.

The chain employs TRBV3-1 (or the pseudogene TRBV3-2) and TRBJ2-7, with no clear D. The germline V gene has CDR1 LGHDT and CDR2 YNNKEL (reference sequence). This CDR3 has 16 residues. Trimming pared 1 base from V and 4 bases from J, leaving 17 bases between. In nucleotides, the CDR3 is TGTGCCAGCAGCCAAGTGGAAGGGTTTAACTCATACGAGCAGTACTTC. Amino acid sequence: CASSQVEGFNSYEQYF.

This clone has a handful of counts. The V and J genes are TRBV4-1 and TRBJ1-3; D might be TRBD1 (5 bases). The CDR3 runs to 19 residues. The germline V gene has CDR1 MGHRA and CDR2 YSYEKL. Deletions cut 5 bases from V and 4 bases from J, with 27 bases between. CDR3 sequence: CASSGALRDPGTGGNTIYF. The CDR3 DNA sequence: TGCGCCAGCAGCGGCGCTCTCCGGGACCCTGGGACGGGCGGAAACACCATATATTTT.

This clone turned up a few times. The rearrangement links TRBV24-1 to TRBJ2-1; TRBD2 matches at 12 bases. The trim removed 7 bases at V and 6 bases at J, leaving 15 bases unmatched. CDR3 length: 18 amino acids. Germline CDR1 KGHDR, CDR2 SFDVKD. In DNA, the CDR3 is TGTGCCACCAGCCCCGGACTAGCGGGACAAATAAGGATCAATGAGCAGTTCTTC. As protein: CATSPGLAGQIRINEQFF.

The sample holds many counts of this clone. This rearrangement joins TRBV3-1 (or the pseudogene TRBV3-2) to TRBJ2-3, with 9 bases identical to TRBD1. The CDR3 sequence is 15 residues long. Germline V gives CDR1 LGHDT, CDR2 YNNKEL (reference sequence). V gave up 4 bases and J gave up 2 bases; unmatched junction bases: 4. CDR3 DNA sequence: TGTGCCAGCAGCCCGGGGACAGGGTACACAGATACGCAGTATTTT. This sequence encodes CASSPGTGYTDTQYF.